One and the same sample provided the 15 T cell receptor beta chains below, sequenced in a study of blood T cell repertoires in COVID-19. Sequenced by immunoSEQ multiplex PCR; TCRdb stores in-frame clones only, minus some. The sample records around 65,000 clones, roughly 90% being singletons. The sample taken for sequencing was peripheral blood. These TCRs come from a human donor in a cohort sampled during active COVID-19.

The chain carries TRBV5-1 and TRBJ2-5; 10 bases map to TRBD1. Germline CDR1 and CDR2: SGHRS and YFSETQ. CDR3 size: 16 residues. The V segment lost 4 bases and the J segment 1 base; nucleotides outside the gene matches: 7. The DNA for the CDR3 is TGCGCCAGCAGCAGCGAAGGACAGGGGGTCCAAGAGACCCAGTACTTC. Translation gives CASSSEGQGVQETQYF.

The rearrangement uses TRBV6-1 and TRBJ2-2; TRBD2 matches 8 bases. Trimming took 1 base from V and 5 from J; bases not matched to a gene: 18. The CDR3 has 20 amino acids. Per germline, CDR1 MNHNS and CDR2 SASEGT. The CDR3 reads CASSEDRRGVTGFRTGELFF. The CDR3 DNA reads as TGTGCCAGCAGTGAAGATAGGCGGGGGGTAACAGGGTTTAGGACCGGGGAGCTGTTTTTT.

The CDR3: CASGLKRAGNTEAFF. In nucleotides, the CDR3 is TGTGCCAGCGGCCTAAAAAGGGCGGGGAACACTGAAGCTTTCTTT. The V and J genes are TRBV2 and TRBJ1-1; D unclear. The germline V gene has CDR1 SNHLY and CDR2 FYNNEI. V gave up 8 bases and J gave up 1 base, with 17 bases separating them. The CDR3 consists of 15 residues. Together with reference TRBV2 and TRBJ1-1, the CDR3 gives the full variable domain: EPEVTQTPSHQVTQMGQEVILRCVPISNHLYFYWYRQILGQKVEFLVSFYNNEISEKSEIFDDQFSVERPDGSNFTLKIRSTKLEDSAMYFCASGLKRAGNTEAFFGQGTRLTVV.

This chain joins TRBV3-1 (or the pseudogene TRBV3-2) and TRBJ1-4; 7 bases align to TRBD1. Germline CDR1 and CDR2: LGHDT and YNNKEL (reference sequence). The CDR3 is 15 residues long. V trimming: 3 bases; J trimming: 8 bases; junction bases outside the gene matches: 9. The DNA for the CDR3 is TGTGCCAGCAGCCAGCCGGGACAGCAGATCGAAAAACTGTTTTTT. Amino acid sequence: CASSQPGQQIEKLFF.

This rearrangement joins TRBV6-5 to TRBJ2-1; D possibly corresponds to TRBD1 (5 bases). The CDR3 has 14 residues. Trimming cost V 0 bases and J 7 bases, with 10 bases left between them. The germline gives CDR1 MNHEY, CDR2 SVGAGI. CDR3: CASSYSAPGNEQFF. In DNA form, the CDR3 reads TGTGCCAGCAGTTACTCGGCCCCAGGGAATGAGCAGTTCTTC.

This chain uses TRBV6-6 with TRBJ2-1; D is possibly TRBD2 (5 bases). Trimming took 0 bases from V and 10 from J, leaving 7 bases between them. Germline V gene data show CDR1 as MNHNY and CDR2 as SVGAGI (reference sequence). The CDR3 consists of 12 residues. The CDR3 DNA reads as TGTGCCAGCAGTTACTCGACGGGAGAGCAGTTCTTC. Its translation: CASSYSTGEQFF.

The chain combines TRBV4-1 with TRBJ2-7; 10 nucleotides match TRBD2. After removal of 0 bases from V and 9 bases from J, the junction contained 11 bases not matched to a gene. Germline-derived CDR1 and CDR2 are MGHRA and YSYEKL. The CDR3 length is 16 residues. The CDR3 reads CASSQDSGTSALGQYF. The CDR3 DNA reads as TGCGCCAGCAGCCAAGATTCGGGGACTAGCGCCTTGGGGCAGTACTTC.

The rearrangement uses TRBV7-3 and TRBJ2-1; TRBD2 matches at 9 bases. This CDR3 is 17 amino acids long. Trimming took 2 bases from V and 8 from J; bases not matched to a gene: 13. Per germline, CDR1 SGHTA and CDR2 FQGTGA. The CDR3 loop reads CASSLGGPGLASDEQFF. The CDR3 region has the DNA TGTGCCAGCAGCTTAGGGGGCCCCGGACTAGCGAGCGATGAGCAGTTCTTC. Complete variable domain (other parts from reference TRBV7-3 and TRBJ2-1): GAGVSQTPSNKVTEKGKYVELRCDPISGHTALYWYRQSLGQGPEFLIYFQGTGAADDSGLPNDRFFAVRPEGSVSTLKIQRTERGDSAVYLCASSLGGPGLASDEQFFGPGTRLTVL.

The V call is TRBV6-6, the J call TRBJ1-4, with D possibly matching TRBD1 (6 bases). Germline CDR1 MNHNY, CDR2 SVGAGI (reference sequence). V was cut by 9 bases and J by 5 bases, with 16 bases left in between. The CDR3 is 14 amino acids. The CDR3 spells CASGVGGPNEKLFF. DNA of the CDR3: TGTGCCAGTGGAGTGGGGGGGCCAAATGAAAAACTGTTTTTT.

In DNA, the CDR3 is TGCGCCAGCAGCCGAGCGGCTACTAGGTCGGGCGAGCAGTACTTC. Protein product: CASSRAATRSGEQYF. The rearrangement joins TRBV4-1 to TRBJ2-7; a possible D gene is TRBD2 (5 bases). The V gene's germline CDR1 is MGHRA and CDR2 YSYEKL. V shed 4 bases and J shed 6 bases, with 19 bases lying between them. This CDR3 has 15 residues.

The genes are TRBV6-2 or TRBV6-3 and TRBJ1-1; TRBD1 matches at 7 bases. Germline loops: CDR1 MNHEY, CDR2 SVGEGT. The V gene end was trimmed by 5 bases and the J gene end by 4 bases; junction bases not matched to a gene: 7. The CDR3 totals 14 residues. CDR3 DNA sequence: TGTGCCAGCAGTCGCACCAGGGACAGCACTGAAGCTTTCTTT. This codes for CASSRTRDSTEAFF.

The CDR3 is CASSLRRLRGGASYEQYF. The CDR3 DNA is TGTGCCAGCAGTTTAAGGCGCCTACGCGGCGGGGCCTCCTACGAGCAGTACTTC. The chain combines TRBV27 with TRBJ2-7; TRBD2 is a possible D gene (6 bases). With 2 bases removed from V and 0 bases from J, the gap between germline ends came to 20 bases. The CDR3 consists of 18 residues. The V gene's germline CDR1 is MNHEY and CDR2 SMNVEV (reference sequence).

The V and J genes are TRBV7-9 and TRBJ1-1, with a possible D match to TRBD1 (6 bases). This CDR3 has 14 amino acids. V was pared by 4 bases and J by 1 base, with 10 bases between. The V gene's germline CDR1 is SEHNR and CDR2 FQNEAQ (reference sequence). CDR3 DNA: TGTGCCAGCAGCTATTCACAGGGGAACACTGAAGCTTTCTTT. It encodes CASSYSQGNTEAFF.

This chain joins TRBV19 and TRBJ1-2, with 7 bases aligning to TRBD1. The CDR3 loop spans 13 amino acids. V gave up 6 bases and J gave up 9 bases; unmatched junction bases: 10. CDR1 is LNHDA, CDR2 SQIVND, per germline (reference sequence). Here the CDR3 DNA reads TGTGCCAGTAGAACTGGGGCAGGGGGTAGCTACACCTTC. It codes for CASRTGAGGSYTF.

This CDR3 reads CASSITGYQPQHF. The DNA for the CDR3 is TGTGCCAGTAGTATTACAGGGTATCAGCCCCAGCATTTT. This sequence joins TRBV19 and TRBJ1-5, with D possibly matching TRBD1 (6 bases). The V end was cut by 3 bases, the J end by 5 bases, with 8 bases between. Germline-derived CDR1 and CDR2 are LNHDA and SQIVND (reference sequence). The CDR3 consists of 13 residues.